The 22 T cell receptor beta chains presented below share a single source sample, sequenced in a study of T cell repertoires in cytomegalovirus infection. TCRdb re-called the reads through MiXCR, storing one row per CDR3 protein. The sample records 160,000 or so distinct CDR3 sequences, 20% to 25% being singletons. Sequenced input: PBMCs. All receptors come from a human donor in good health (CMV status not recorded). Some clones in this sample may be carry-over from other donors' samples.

CDR3 residues: CASSFSVHEQYF. In DNA form, the CDR3 reads TGTGCCAGCAGTTTTTCGGTCCACGAGCAGTACTTC. The gene calls are TRBV28 and TRBJ2-7; unclear D gene. The CDR3 covers 12 residues. Germline CDR1 and CDR2: MDHEN and SYDVKM. V lost 3 bases, J lost 5 bases, and 8 bases lay in between.

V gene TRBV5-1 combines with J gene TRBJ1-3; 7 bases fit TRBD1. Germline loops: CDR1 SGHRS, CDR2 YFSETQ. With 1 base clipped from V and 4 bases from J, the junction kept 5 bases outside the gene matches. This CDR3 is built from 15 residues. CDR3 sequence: CASSLRTGDGNTIYF. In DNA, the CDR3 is TGCGCCAGCAGCTTGAGGACAGGAGACGGAAACACCATATATTTT.

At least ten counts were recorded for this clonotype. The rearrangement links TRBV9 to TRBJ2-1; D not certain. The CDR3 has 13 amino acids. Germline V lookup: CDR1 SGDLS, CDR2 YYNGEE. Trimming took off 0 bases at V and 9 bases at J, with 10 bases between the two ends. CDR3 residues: CASSVESLGEQFF. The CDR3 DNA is TGTGCCAGCAGCGTAGAGAGCCTGGGTGAGCAGTTCTTC. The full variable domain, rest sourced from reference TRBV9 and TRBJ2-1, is DSGVTQTPKHLITATGQRVTLRCSPRSGDLSVYWYQQSLDQGLQFLIQYYNGEERAKGNILERFSAQQFPDLHSELNLSSLELGDSALYFCASSVESLGEQFFGPGTRLTVL.

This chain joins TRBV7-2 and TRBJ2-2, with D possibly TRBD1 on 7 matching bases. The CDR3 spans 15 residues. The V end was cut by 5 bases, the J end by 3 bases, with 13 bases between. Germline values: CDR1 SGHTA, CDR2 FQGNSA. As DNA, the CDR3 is TGTGCCAGCAGCAGGGACAGACTAGACACCGGGGAGCTGTTTTTT. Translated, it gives CASSRDRLDTGELFF.

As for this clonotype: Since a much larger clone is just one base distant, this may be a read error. The CDR3 nucleotides are TGCGCCAGCAGTGAGAGCGGGACTCAGGGAGAGACCCAGTACTTC. Amino acid sequence: CASSESGTQGETQYF. This sequence joins TRBV10-2 and TRBJ2-5, with TRBD2 matching 7 bases. Per germline, CDR1 WSHSY and CDR2 SAAADI. Trimming removed 2 bases from V and 4 bases from J; junction bases left unmatched: 7. CDR3 length equals 15 residues.

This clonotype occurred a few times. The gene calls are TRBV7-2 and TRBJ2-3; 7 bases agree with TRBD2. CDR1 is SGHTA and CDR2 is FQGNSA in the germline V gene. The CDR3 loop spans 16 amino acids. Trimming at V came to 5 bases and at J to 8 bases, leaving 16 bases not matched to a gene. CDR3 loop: CASSPTGPRGVGTQYF. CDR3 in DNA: TGTGCCAGCAGCCCAACCGGGCCTCGGGGGGTGGGTACGCAGTATTTT.

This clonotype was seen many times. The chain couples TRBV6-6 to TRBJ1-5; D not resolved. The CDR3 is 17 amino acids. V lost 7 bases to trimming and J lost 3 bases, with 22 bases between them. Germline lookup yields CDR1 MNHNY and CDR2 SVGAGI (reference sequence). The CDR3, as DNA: TGTGCCAGCACGAGAATAAGAACGGGAACCCTCAATCAGCCCCAGCATTTT. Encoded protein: CASTRIRTGTLNQPQHF.

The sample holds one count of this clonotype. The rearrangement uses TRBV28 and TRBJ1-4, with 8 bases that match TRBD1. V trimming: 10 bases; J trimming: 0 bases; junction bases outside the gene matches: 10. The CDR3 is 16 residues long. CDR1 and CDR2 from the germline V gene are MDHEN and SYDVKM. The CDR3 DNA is TGTGCCATCGGAGGACAGGGCGTTTCAACTAATGAAAAACTGTTTTTT. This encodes CAIGGQGVSTNEKLFF.

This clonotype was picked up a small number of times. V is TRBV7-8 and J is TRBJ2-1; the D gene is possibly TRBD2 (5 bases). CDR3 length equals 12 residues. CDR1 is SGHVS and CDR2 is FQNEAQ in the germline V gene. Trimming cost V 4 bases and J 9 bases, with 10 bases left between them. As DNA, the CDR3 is TGTGCCAGCAGCTCGGCGGCGGGTGAGCAGTTCTTC. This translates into CASSSAAGEQFF.

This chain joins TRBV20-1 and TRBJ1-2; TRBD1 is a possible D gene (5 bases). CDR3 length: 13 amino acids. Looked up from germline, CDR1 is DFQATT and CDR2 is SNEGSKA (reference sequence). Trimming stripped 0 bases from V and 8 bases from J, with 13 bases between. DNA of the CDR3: TGCAGTGCTAGAGATTCGGGACCCGGGGGCTACACCTTC. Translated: CSARDSGPGGYTF.

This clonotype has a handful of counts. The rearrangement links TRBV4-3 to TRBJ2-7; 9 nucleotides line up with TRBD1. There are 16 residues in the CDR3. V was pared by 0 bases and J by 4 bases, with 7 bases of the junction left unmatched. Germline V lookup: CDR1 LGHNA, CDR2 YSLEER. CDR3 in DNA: TGCGCCAGCAGCCAAGATTTAGGGACAGGGCATTACGAGCAGTACTTC. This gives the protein CASSQDLGTGHYEQYF.

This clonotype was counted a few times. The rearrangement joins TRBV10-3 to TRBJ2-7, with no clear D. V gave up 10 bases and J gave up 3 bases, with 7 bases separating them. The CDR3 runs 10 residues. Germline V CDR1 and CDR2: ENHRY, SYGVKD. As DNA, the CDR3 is TGTGCCAACCACAGCTACGAGCAGTACTTC. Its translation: CANHSYEQYF.

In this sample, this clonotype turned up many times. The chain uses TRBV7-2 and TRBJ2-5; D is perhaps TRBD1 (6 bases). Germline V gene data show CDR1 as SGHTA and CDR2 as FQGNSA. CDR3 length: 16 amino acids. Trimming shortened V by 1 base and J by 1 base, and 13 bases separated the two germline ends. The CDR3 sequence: CASSLVSTGPQETQYF. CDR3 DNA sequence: TGTGCCAGCAGCTTAGTATCAACAGGGCCCCAAGAGACCCAGTACTTC.

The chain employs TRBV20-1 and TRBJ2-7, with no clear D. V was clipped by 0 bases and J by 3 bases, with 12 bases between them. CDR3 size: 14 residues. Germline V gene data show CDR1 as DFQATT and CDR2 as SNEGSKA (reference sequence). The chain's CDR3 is CSARDPGPHYEQYF. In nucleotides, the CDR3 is TGCAGTGCTAGAGATCCAGGACCCCACTACGAGCAGTACTTC.

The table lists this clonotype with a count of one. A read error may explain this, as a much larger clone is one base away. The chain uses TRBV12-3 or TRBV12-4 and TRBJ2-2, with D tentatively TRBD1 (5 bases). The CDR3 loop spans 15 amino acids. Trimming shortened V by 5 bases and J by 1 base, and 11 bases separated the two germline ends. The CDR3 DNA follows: TGTGCCAGCAGTCCAGGGATGCTGAACACCGGGGAGCTGTTTTTT. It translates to CASSPGMLNTGELFF.

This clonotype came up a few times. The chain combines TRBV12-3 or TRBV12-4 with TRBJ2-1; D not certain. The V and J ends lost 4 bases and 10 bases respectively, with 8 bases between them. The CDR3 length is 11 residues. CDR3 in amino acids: CASSSRYEQFF. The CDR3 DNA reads TGTGCCAGCAGTTCTAGGTACGAGCAGTTCTTC.

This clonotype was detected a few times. CDR3 DNA: TGTGCCAGCAGTTATTCCGACAGGGGAGGCAATCAGCCCCAGCATTTT. As protein: CASSYSDRGGNQPQHF. The rearrangement joins TRBV6-2 or TRBV6-3 to TRBJ1-5; 8 bases are shared with TRBD1. CDR3 size: 16 residues. Germline CDR1 MNHEY, CDR2 SVGEGT. The V gene end was trimmed by 3 bases and the J gene end by 2 bases; junction bases not matched to a gene: 6.

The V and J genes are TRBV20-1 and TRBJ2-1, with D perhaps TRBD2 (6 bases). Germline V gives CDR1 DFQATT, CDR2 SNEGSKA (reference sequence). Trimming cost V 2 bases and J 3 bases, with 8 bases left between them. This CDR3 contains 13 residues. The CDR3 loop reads CSARNGGYNEQFF. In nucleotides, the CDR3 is TGCAGTGCTAGAAACGGGGGCTACAATGAGCAGTTCTTC.

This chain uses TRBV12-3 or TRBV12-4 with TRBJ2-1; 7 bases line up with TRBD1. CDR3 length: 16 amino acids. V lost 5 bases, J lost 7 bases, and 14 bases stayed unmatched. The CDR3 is CASSPPDQAGGNEQFF. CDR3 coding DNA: TGTGCCAGCAGTCCCCCCGATCAAGCAGGGGGAAATGAGCAGTTCTTC.

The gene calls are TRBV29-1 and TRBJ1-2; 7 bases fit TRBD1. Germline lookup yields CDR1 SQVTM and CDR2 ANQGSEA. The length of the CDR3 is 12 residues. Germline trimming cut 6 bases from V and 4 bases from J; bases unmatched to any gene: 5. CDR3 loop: CSVGGVGYGYTF. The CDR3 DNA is TGCAGCGTAGGGGGCGTAGGCTATGGCTACACCTTC.

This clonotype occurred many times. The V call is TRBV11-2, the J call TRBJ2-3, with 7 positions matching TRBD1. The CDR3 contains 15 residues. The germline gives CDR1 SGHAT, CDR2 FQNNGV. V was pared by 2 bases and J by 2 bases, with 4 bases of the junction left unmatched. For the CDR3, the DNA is TGTGCCAGCAGCTTACAGGGGGACCACACAGATACGCAGTATTTT. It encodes CASSLQGDHTDTQYF.

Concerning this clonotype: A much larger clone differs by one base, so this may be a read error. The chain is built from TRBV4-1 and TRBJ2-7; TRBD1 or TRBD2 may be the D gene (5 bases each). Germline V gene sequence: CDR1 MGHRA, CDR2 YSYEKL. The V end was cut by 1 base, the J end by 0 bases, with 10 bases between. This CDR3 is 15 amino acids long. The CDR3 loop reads CASSQVLGPSYEQYF. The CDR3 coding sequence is TGCGCCAGCAGCCAAGTACTGGGACCCTCCTACGAGCAGTACTTC.